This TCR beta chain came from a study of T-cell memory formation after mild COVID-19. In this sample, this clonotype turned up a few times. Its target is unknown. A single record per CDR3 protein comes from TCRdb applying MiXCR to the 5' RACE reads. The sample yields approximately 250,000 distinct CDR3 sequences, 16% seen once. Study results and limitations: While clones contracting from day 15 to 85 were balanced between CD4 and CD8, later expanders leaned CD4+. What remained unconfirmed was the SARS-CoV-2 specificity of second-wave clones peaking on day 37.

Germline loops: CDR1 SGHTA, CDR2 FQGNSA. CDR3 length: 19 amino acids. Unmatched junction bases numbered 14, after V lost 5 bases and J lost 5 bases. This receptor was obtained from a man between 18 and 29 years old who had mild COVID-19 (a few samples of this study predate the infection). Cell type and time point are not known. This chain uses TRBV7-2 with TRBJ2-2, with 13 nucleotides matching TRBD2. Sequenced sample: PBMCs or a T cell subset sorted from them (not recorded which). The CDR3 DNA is TGTGCCAGCAGCCCTTTAACGGGACTAGCGGGGCTGATAACCGGGGAGCTGTTTTTT. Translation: CASSPLTGLAGLITGELFF. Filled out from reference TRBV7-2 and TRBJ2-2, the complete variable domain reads GAGVSQSPSNKVTEKGKDVELRCDPISGHTALYWYRQSLGQGLEFLIYFQGNSAPDKSGLPSDRFSAERTGGSVSTLTIQRTQQEDSAVYLCASSPLTGLAGLITGELFFGEGSRLTVL.